This is a list of T cell receptor beta chains from one sample in a study of monozygotic twins with inflammatory bowel disease. TCRdb re-called the 5' RACE reads and gives one entry per CDR3 protein, without DNA. The sample spans 350,000 to 550,000 distinct CDR3 sequences; the ten largest clones claim 2.4%. Material: blood. The receptors were sampled from a human donor with ulcerative colitis or Crohn's disease, or a healthy co-twin of an affected twin (not recorded which). CDR3s include the opening cysteine and the closing phenylalanine or tryptophan. Each record gives: J gene, V gene, CDR3 protein.

TRBJ2-2 TRBV12-3/TRBV12-4 CASSGPGARIHTGELFF
TRBJ2-7 TRBV6-1 CASATRSYSYEQYF
TRBJ2-5 TRBV12-3/TRBV12-4 CASSSTGRVETQYF
TRBJ2-7 TRBV5-1 CASSSLPTTRDYEQYF
TRBJ2-1 TRBV12-5 CASGLSTANEQFF
TRBJ2-1 TRBV4-2 CASSQTLAGFNEQFF
TRBJ2-1 TRBV5-1 CASSLAKPLRNNEQFF
TRBJ1-1 TRBV15 CATSPGGGWDTEAFF
TRBJ2-5 TRBV3-1 CASSQAAFTGETQYF
TRBJ2-3 TRBV12-3/TRBV12-4 CASSFLGGWSDTQYF
TRBJ2-1 TRBV3-1 CASSQGTGITNEQFF
TRBJ2-2 TRBV29-1 CSVEDRAAGVTGELFF
TRBJ2-7 TRBV6-2/TRBV6-3 CASSSPATGTYEQYF
TRBJ2-3 TRBV19 CASSTAGTSGTDTQYF
TRBJ2-2 TRBV29-1 CSAGTSGSPPGELFF
TRBJ1-1 TRBV21-1 CASSKVGGTLWYTEAFF
TRBJ1-1 TRBV7-9 CASRKVSEAFF
TRBJ1-6 TRBV5-1 CASSLLWNSPLHF
TRBJ2-7 TRBV10-3 CAISGGASDGYEQYF
TRBJ2-5 TRBV20-1 CSAAIGLAEETQYF
TRBJ2-5 TRBV20-1 CSARHTGDETQYF
TRBJ1-5 TRBV7-2 CASSLLNNQPQHF
TRBJ1-3 TRBV5-1 CASSFEYSGNTIYF
TRBJ2-2 TRBV24-1 CATSASVGNTGELFF
TRBJ2-6 TRBV6-1 CASRWTGSGANVLTF
TRBJ2-3 TRBV19 CASSIEGRFTDTQYF
TRBJ1-2 TRBV7-8 CASSLDGTGGYTF
TRBJ1-1 TRBV7-9 CASRPRQGNTEAFF
TRBJ1-2 TRBV30 CACLPGLPGYTF
TRBJ2-7 TRBV20-1 CSADSGSGTYEQYF
TRBJ2-5 TRBV5-1 CASSVGTSETQYF
TRBJ1-3 TRBV27 CASSLSAGTGNTIYF
TRBJ2-3 TRBV6-6 CASHGTDTQYF
TRBJ1-2 TRBV4-2 CASSPNVLYGYTF
TRBJ2-7 TRBV7-9 CASSFTGQHEQYF
TRBJ2-1 TRBV5-4 CASSPRLAGDEQFF
TRBJ1-4 TRBV11-2 CASSSMGFGSEKLFF
TRBJ2-1 TRBV11-3 CASSLMATSGEQFF
TRBJ2-1 TRBV30 CAWSLSQKQFF
TRBJ1-4 TRBV12-3/TRBV12-4 CASSINRVGEKLFF
TRBJ2-2 TRBV7-8 CASRLAPYSGELFF
TRBJ2-3 TRBV4-2 CASSRLSELRGDTQYF
TRBJ1-1 TRBV19 CASTLRGTEAFF
TRBJ1-1 TRBV7-2 CASSLTTGLSTEAFF
TRBJ1-1 TRBV20-1 CSATLHGGNTEAFF
TRBJ1-6 TRBV6-5 CASSSLISYNSPLHF
TRBJ2-7 TRBV12-3/TRBV12-4 CASSFGGGKAEQYF
TRBJ2-4 TRBV5-1 CASSRDSIESPKNIQYF
TRBJ2-7 TRBV6-5 CGSSYSRRSSYEQYF
TRBJ1-2 TRBV20-1 CSAENPGADGYTF
TRBJ2-4 TRBV7-8 CASSLEGGSGAGSKTYGKNIQYF
TRBJ1-2 TRBV6-5 CASRPRTAKGYTF
TRBJ2-7 TRBV15 CATSRDPGTGGYEQYF
TRBJ2-1 TRBV7-9 CASSLIPGGSSYNEQFF
TRBJ2-1 TRBV20-1 CSARGLAGVVYNEQFF
TRBJ2-3 TRBV24-1 CATSGGGVDTQYF
TRBJ2-7 TRBV4-2 CASSQEIWTSLSYEQYF
TRBJ2-6 TRBV20-1 CSARQGVSGANVLTF